The T cell receptor (beta chain) described here comes from a study of blood T cell repertoires in COVID-19. On the study more broadly: The origin of the acute and convalescent COVID-19 samples was the United States, Italy and Spain. T cells, B-cell-depleted T cells, or PBMCs provided the cDNA or gDNA that served as material.

Original processing notes: Amplified reference gene primers provided the basis for estimating nucleated cell counts. The table came from immunoSEQ multiplex PCR; TCRdb's copy has only in-frame clones and leaves some out. That table gives V, J and clone size, and the DNA gave D and trimming. The table has 200,000 to 300,000 clones, 86% seen once. V was shortened by 5 bases and J by 1 base, with 15 bases between the two germline ends. This CDR3 has 16 residues. Germline V CDR1 and CDR2: SEHNR, FQNEAQ (reference sequence). This chain uses TRBV7-9 with TRBJ2-1; possible D gene TRBD1, 5 bases. The source is a man of 80 years or more with acute or convalescent COVID-19. The sample consisted of peripheral blood. DNA for the CDR3: TGTGCCAGCAGCCCGGGCCCAGGGAAGTCCTACAATGAGCAGTTCTTC. Its translation is CASSPGPGKSYNEQFF.